The present T cell receptor beta chain was sequenced within a study of blood T cell repertoires in COVID-19. Study details: The United States, Italy and Spain supplied acute and convalescent COVID-19 samples.

Produced via immunoSEQ multiplex PCR; TCRdb's table is partial and in-frame only. The sample contains fewer than 200,000 clones, 84% of which appear only once. The germline V gene encodes CDR1 MNHEY and CDR2 SVGAGI. The CDR3 spans 16 residues. The V and J ends lost 4 bases and 4 bases, in that order; junction bases with no gene match: 10. Researchers sorted participants into cohorts using their self-reported clinical history. The chain is built from TRBV6-5 and TRBJ2-3; TRBD2 matches at 8 bases. Sequencing used PBMCs or T cells enriched from blood (not recorded which). The receptor comes from a man aged 50 to 59 who had recovered from COVID-19. For the CDR3, the DNA is TGTGCCAGCAGTTCCTCAGCGGGGGACCCGCCAGATACGCAGTATTTT. Amino acid sequence: CASSSSAGDPPDTQYF.